Below are 24 T cell receptor beta chains sequenced from a single sample in a study of tumor and adjacent non-tumor tissue in lung cancer (dated by TCRdb to 2016 to 2019). The library was produced with multiplex PCR. This sample was sequenced with an Illumina HiSeq 2500. Following protocols modified from ARM-PCR, the researchers constructed TCRbeta libraries through three rounds of nested PCR with primers (Table S4). TCRdb cleaned the public reads at Q25 with fastp, built clones with MiXCR and kept in-frame beta chains. Rows matching on CDR3 protein sequence are summarized as one entry with the most common DNA and genes. Within this sample are 220,000 or so distinct CDR3 sequences, with roughly 70% of them counted one time only. The top ten constitute almost 25% of the sample. Bulk unsorted tissue served as the source for RNA extraction, and RNA quality was assessed using a NanoDrop ND-1000 and an Agilent 2100.

Sequences were obtained from lung tumor tissue. These receptors came from a man aged 55 to 69 with non-small cell lung cancer.

This clonotype was picked up a small number of times. The CDR3 bases are TGCGCCAGCAGCTTGTTGGTAGCGGGAGGAAGGTCAGATACGCAGTATTTT. Amino acid sequence: CASSLLVAGGRSDTQYF. The chain is built from TRBV5-1 and TRBJ2-3; 10 positions agree with TRBD2. The CDR3 contains 17 residues. In germline, CDR1 is SGHRS, CDR2 YFSETQ. The V segment lost 1 base and the J segment 4 bases; nucleotides outside the gene matches: 9.

About this clonotype itself: A much larger clone sits a single nucleotide away, making a read error possible. The chain combines TRBV5-4 with TRBJ1-2; 7 nucleotides agree with TRBD1. The CDR3 contains 14 residues. Germline V gene data show CDR1 as SGHNT and CDR2 as YYREEE (reference sequence). CDR3: CACSLGGDSYGYTF. Here the CDR3 DNA reads TGTGCCTGCAGCTTGGGGGGGGACAGCTATGGCTACACCTTC.

A remark on this clonotype: A much larger clone sits a single nucleotide away, making a read error possible. This rearrangement joins TRBV4-1 to TRBJ1-2; 7 positions match TRBD1. The CDR3 covers 14 residues. CDR1 and CDR2 from the germline V gene are MGHRA and YSYEKL. CDR3 residues: CTSSQGGQSFGYTF. The CDR3 DNA reads TGCACCAGCAGCCAGGGGGGACAGTCCTTTGGCTACACCTTC.

On this clonotype itself: A read error may produce the germline difference seen at one junction end. This CDR3 reads CASILARRARTFF. The DNA for the CDR3 is TGTGCTAGCATCCTCGCGAGGCGGGCCCGGACGTTCTTC. The chain combines TRBV6-2 or TRBV6-3 with TRBJ2-1, with D tentatively TRBD2 (5 bases). Germline assignment: CDR1 MNHEY and CDR2 SVGEGT. The CDR3 has 13 residues.

As concerns this clonotype: A junction boundary mismatches the germline segment, possibly from a read error. The gene calls are TRBV7-8 and TRBJ1-2; 7 bases map to TRBD1. CDR1 SGHVS and CDR2 FQNEAQ come from the germline V gene. The CDR3 runs to 14 residues. The CDR3 region is CARSSPTGYGGYTF. CDR3 coding DNA: TGTGCCCGCAGCTCCCCGACAGGGTACGGAGGCTACACCTTC.

Only a few counts were recorded for this clonotype. Just one base apart from a much larger clone, this may be a read error. The J gene is TRBJ2-2, the V gene TRBV12-3 or TRBV12-4, with D tentatively TRBD2 (5 bases). This CDR3 has 14 amino acids. Trimming took 3 bases from V and 3 from J, leaving 8 bases between them. CDR3 sequence: CASSFVGDTGELFF. As DNA, the CDR3 is TGTGCCAGCAGTTTCGTCGGGGACACCGGGGAGCTGTTTTTT.

A remark on this clonotype: The conserved phenylalanine or tryptophan normally closing the CDR3 is absent here, so this likely arose from a read error. The limits of the CDR3 on the DNA are not certain, so only TCRdb's listed CDR3 is given. The chain carries TRBV20-1 and TRBJ2-7. The germline V gene encodes CDR1 DFQATT and CDR2 SNEGSKA (reference sequence). The CDR3 length is 14 residues, termini included. This CDR3 is CSVFSRVGAYEHYL.

This clonotype was detected a few times. This chain connects TRBV29-1 to TRBJ1-1, with 9 bases matching TRBD1. Germline V lookup: CDR1 SQVTM, CDR2 ANQGSEA. CDR3 length: 11 amino acids. V lost 6 bases, J lost 10 bases, and 6 bases stayed unmatched. CDR3 amino acids: CSVGDREGAFF. As DNA, the CDR3 is TGCAGCGTGGGGGACAGGGAGGGAGCTTTCTTT.

A word on this clonotype: The junction differs from germline at one of its ends, possibly a read error. The rearrangement joins TRBV11-3 to TRBJ2-7; unclear D gene. The V gene's germline CDR1 is SGHNT and CDR2 YENEEA. CDR3 length equals 13 residues. CDR3 DNA sequence: TGTGCCAGCAGCATCAAGGGATCCTATGAGCAGTACTTC. Translating gives CASSIKGSYEQYF. Combining the CDR3 with reference TRBV11-3 and TRBJ2-7 gives the whole variable domain EAGVVQSPRYKIIEKKQPVAFWCNPISGHNTLYWYLQNLGQGPELLIRYENEEAVDDSQLPKDRFSAERLKGVDSTLKIQPAELGDSAVYLCASSIKGSYEQYFGPGTRLTVT.

This clonotype was counted only a few times. The chain recombines TRBV4-1 with TRBJ1-3; no clear D. There are 15 residues in the CDR3. CDR1 and CDR2 (germline): MGHRA, YSYEKL. Trimming cost V 5 bases and J 0 bases, with 11 bases left between them. CDR3 loop: CASSTRYGSGNTIYF. CDR3 nucleotide sequence: TGCGCCAGCAGCACCCGGTACGGCTCTGGAAACACCATATATTTT.

J is TRBJ1-1 and V is TRBV11-3; D uncertain. In germline, CDR1 is SGHNT, CDR2 YENEEA. V gave up 8 bases and J gave up 1 base, with 14 bases separating them. This CDR3 region has 14 residues. CDR3 sequence reads: CASRLSAPNTEAFF. The DNA of the CDR3 is TGTGCCAGCCGACTAAGTGCCCCGAACACTGAAGCTTTCTTT.

As to this clonotype: Germline and junction disagree at one end, which may indicate a read error. The chain is built from TRBV11-2 and TRBJ2-7; a possible D gene is TRBD1 (6 bases). The CDR3 sequence is 13 residues long. CDR1 is SGHAT, CDR2 FQNNGV, per germline. The CDR3: CASSFETGYKQYF. CDR3 sequence (DNA): TGTGCCAGTAGCTTCGAGACAGGCTACAAGCAGTACTTC.

Concerning this clonotype itself: The CDR3 carries no conserved terminal phenylalanine or tryptophan, so it likely arises from a read error. The chain employs TRBV6-1 and TRBJ2-2, with 9 bases lining up with TRBD2. This CDR3 is built from 15 residues. The V gene's germline CDR1 is MNHNS and CDR2 SASEGT. The CDR3 DNA sequence: TGTACCAGCAGTGAAGCTAGCGGGGATACCGGGGAGCTGTTTTAT. This translates into CTSSEASGDTGELFY.

The chain joins TRBV20-1 to TRBJ2-2; D unresolved. This CDR3 contains 13 residues. Germline values: CDR1 DFQATT, CDR2 SNEGSKA (reference sequence). Trimming took off 2 bases at V and 1 base at J, with 5 bases between the two ends. The CDR3 DNA reads TGCAGTGCTAGACACCTGAACACCGGGGAGCTGTTTTTT. It encodes CSARHLNTGELFF.

This clonotype was observed many times. The chain uses TRBV5-5 and TRBJ2-7; TRBD1 might be the D (6 bases). The CDR3 has 14 amino acids. Germline V gene data show CDR1 as SGHKS and CDR2 as YYEKEE (reference sequence). V was clipped by 0 bases and J by 3 bases, with 10 bases between them. This chain's CDR3 is CASSLARTVYEQYF. The CDR3 region has the DNA TGTGCCAGCAGCTTGGCCCGGACAGTCTACGAGCAGTACTTC.

This chain links TRBV11-3 with TRBJ2-5; 7 bases map to TRBD1. With 5 bases clipped from V and 5 bases from J, the junction kept 11 bases outside the gene matches. The germline V gene has CDR1 SGHNT and CDR2 YENEEA. The CDR3 covers 15 residues. The CDR3 DNA is TGTGCCAGCAGCCGCGAGACAGGGATACAGGAGACCCAGTACTTC. Its protein product is CASSRETGIQETQYF.

With respect to this clonotype: Since a much larger clone is just one base distant, this may be a read error. This rearrangement joins TRBV29-1 to TRBJ2-7, with TRBD1 matching 8 bases. The V gene end was trimmed by 4 bases and the J gene end by 4 bases; junction bases not matched to a gene: 3. This CDR3 has 12 amino acids. Per the germline V gene, CDR1 is SQVTM and CDR2 is ANQGSEA. The CDR3 nucleotides read TGCAGCGTTGCTAACAGGGGGTACGAGCAGTACTTC. This codes for CSVANRGYEQYF.

Concerning this clonotype: A junction end diverges from the germline sequence, so it may reflect a read error. The V call is TRBV12-3 or TRBV12-4, the J call TRBJ1-3; possibly TRBD1 for D (6 bases). The CDR3 spans 15 residues. The CDR3 region has the DNA TGTGTCAGCACTTTACAGGGAGGGCCTGGAAACACCATATATTTT. Translation gives CVSTLQGGPGNTIYF.

About this clonotype: Germline and junction disagree at one end, which may indicate a read error. The chain employs TRBV4-1 and TRBJ1-2; 7 bases are a match to TRBD1. The CDR3 loop spans 13 amino acids. CDR1 is MGHRA and CDR2 is YSYEKL in the germline V gene. The CDR3 DNA reads as TGCGCCAGCAGCCAACAGGGGGTCTATCGCTACACCTTC. It is translated as CASSQQGVYRYTF.

This clonotype was observed a single time. Just one base apart from a much larger clone, this may be a read error. The rearrangement uses TRBV6-1 and TRBJ1-2; the D is unclear. CDR1 and CDR2 (germline): MNHNS, SASEGT. The length of the CDR3 is 15 residues. CDR3 DNA: TGTGTCAGCACCGGAAATCCCGGGCCCAACTATGGCTACACCTTC. Protein product: CVSTGNPGPNYGYTF.

J is TRBJ1-1 and V is TRBV4-2, with D possibly being TRBD1 (6 bases). Germline V CDR1 and CDR2: LGHNA, YNFKEQ. This CDR3 comprises 15 residues. V dropped 4 bases and J dropped 5 bases, with 17 bases sitting between them. The CDR3 bases are TGTGCCAGCAGCCGGGCACAGGGCGTGGGAACTGAAGCTTTCTTT. Its protein product is CASSRAQGVGTEAFF.

The J gene is TRBJ1-6, the V gene TRBV4-2; possibly TRBD1 for D (5 bases). There are 18 residues in the CDR3. CDR1 LGHNA and CDR2 YNFKEQ come from the germline V gene. Trimming removed 0 bases from V and 6 bases from J, with 18 bases in between. The CDR3 is CASSQDRLRAGGNSPLHF. DNA of the CDR3: TGTGCCAGCAGCCAAGATAGATTGAGGGCGGGGGGTAATTCACCCCTCCACTTT.

The rearrangement links TRBV11-3 to TRBJ1-2, with TRBD1 as a possible D gene (5 bases). Trimming shortened V by 5 bases and J by 11 bases, and 27 bases separated the two germline ends. The CDR3 consists of 16 residues. Germline-derived CDR1 and CDR2 are SGHNT and YENEEA. CDR3: CASSSPTSGVNYAYTF. In DNA form, the CDR3 reads TGTGCCAGCAGCAGCCCGACCTCGGGGGTTAACTATGCATACACCTTC.

As concerns this clonotype: This CDR3 fails to terminate in the conserved phenylalanine or tryptophan, so it likely reflects a read error. This sequence joins TRBV5-5 and TRBJ1-2, with unresolved D. V dropped 1 base and J dropped 8 bases, with 15 bases sitting between them. This CDR3 comprises 14 residues. The germline gives CDR1 SGHKS, CDR2 YYEKEE (reference sequence). In nucleotides, the CDR3 is TGTGCCAGCAGCTTGCACCAAATAATAAAGGGCTACACCTCC. It yields the protein CASSLHQIIKGYTS.